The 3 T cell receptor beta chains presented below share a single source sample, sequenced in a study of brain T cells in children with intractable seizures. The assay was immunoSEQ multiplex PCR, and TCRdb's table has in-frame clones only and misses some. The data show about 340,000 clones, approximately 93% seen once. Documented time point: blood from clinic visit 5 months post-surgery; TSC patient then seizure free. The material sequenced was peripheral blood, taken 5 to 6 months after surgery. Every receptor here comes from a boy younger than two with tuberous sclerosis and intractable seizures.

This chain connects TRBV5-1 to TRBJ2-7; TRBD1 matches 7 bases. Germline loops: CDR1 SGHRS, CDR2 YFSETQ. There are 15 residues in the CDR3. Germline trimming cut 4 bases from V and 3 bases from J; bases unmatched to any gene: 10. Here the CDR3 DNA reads TGCGCCAGCAGCCTTGGGACAGAGTCCTTCTACGAGCAGTACTTC. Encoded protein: CASSLGTESFYEQYF.

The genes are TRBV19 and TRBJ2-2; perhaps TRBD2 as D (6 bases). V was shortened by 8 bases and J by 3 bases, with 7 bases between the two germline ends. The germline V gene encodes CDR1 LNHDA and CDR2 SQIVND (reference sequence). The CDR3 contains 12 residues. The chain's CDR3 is CASGDYTGELFF. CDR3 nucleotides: TGTGCCAGTGGGGACTACACCGGGGAGCTGTTTTTT.

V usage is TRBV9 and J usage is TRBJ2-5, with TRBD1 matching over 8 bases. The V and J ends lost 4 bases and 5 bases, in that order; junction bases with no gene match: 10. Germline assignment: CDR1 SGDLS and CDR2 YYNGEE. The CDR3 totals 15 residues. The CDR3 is CASSSRRTGQETQYF. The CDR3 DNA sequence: TGTGCCAGCAGCTCTCGAAGGACAGGGCAGGAGACCCAGTACTTC.